This T cell receptor (beta chain) was sequenced for a study of patients and donors after allogeneic stem cell transplantation. V shed 2 bases, J shed 7 bases, and the junction held 12 bases outside the gene matches. Germline V gene data show CDR1 as MGHRA and CDR2 as YSYEKL. The CDR3 extends over 17 amino acids. From the RT-PCR reads, TCRdb called clonotypes with MiXCR, one entry per CDR3 protein. The repertoire holds hundreds of thousands of distinct CDR3 sequences, with about a sixth as singletons. V usage is TRBV4-1 and J usage is TRBJ2-2; 8 nucleotides match TRBD2. What was sequenced was blood, either unsorted or a sorted T cell fraction (not recorded which). The sequence came from a human donor who was either an allogeneic HSCT recipient or a stem cell or donor lymphocyte infusion donor (not recorded which). It is not recorded whose cells these are; they may come from a transplant donor. Here the CDR3 reads CASSQPLGGVGNGELFF. DNA for the CDR3: TGCGCCAGCAGCCAACCCCTCGGGGGGGTTGGGAACGGGGAGCTGTTTTTT.